The clone carrying this TCR beta chain was observed a handful of times. Antigen: not known. This record belongs to a study of beta chain features in type 1 diabetes. The investigators reverse transcribed all of the isolated RNA, so they sequenced expressed TCRB transcripts. Here immunoSEQ multiplex PCR was the method, and the copy in TCRdb shows in-frame clones only, minus some. The sample contains approximately 400,000 clones, approximately 16% of which appear only once. Sorting of CD4+ naive, central memory, regulatory and stem cell-like memory cells was performed via CD45RO/CCR7/CD25/CD127/CD95/CD27. The CDR3 length is 17 residues. Looked up from germline, CDR1 is SGHVS and CDR2 is FQNEAQ. Trimming removed 5 bases from V and 5 bases from J; junction bases left unmatched: 18. Points from the study as a whole: When Type 1 diabetes patients were examined, their TCRB CDR3s proved moderately but significantly shorter in all four CD4+ subsets. When VDJ junctions were examined, type 1 diabetes patients showed fewer insertions and more deletions. Sequencing used cDNA, and cells with high TCR expression could therefore be over-represented.

This clonotype was obtained from a woman under 30 in good health. Input material: naive CD4+ T cells from blood. The chain has TRBV7-8 and TRBJ2-7; 7 positions agree with TRBD2. The CDR3 coding sequence is TGTGCCAGCAGCCCCTCGAGGGCGCTCGGGAGGTACCACGAGCAGTACTTC. This gives the protein CASSPSRALGRYHEQYF. The full variable domain, completed using reference TRBV7-8 and TRBJ2-7, is GAGVSQSPRYKVAKRGQDVALRCDPISGHVSLFWYQQALGQGPEFLTYFQNEAQLDKSGLPSDRFFAERPEGSVSTLKIQRTQQEDSAVYLCASSPSRALGRYHEQYFGPGTRLTVT.